Below, 15 T cell receptor beta chains from the same sample are listed, as sequenced in a study of blood T cell repertoires in COVID-19. Clones were sequenced by immunoSEQ multiplex PCR, and TCRdb holds only the in-frame ones, with some missing. Of 150,000 to 200,000 clones listed, around 82% were seen once; the top ten hold approximately 10%. The sequenced material came from peripheral blood. The receptors derive from a woman aged 80 or older with active or convalescent COVID-19.

The chain carries TRBV6-5 and TRBJ1-2, with D possibly TRBD1 on 6 matching bases. Trimming cost V 6 bases and J 5 bases, with 10 bases left between them. Germline assignment: CDR1 MNHEY and CDR2 SVGAGI. This CDR3 comprises 12 residues. CDR3 sequence (DNA): TGTGCCAGCAGAACACAGGGTTATGGCTACACCTTC. This translates into CASRTQGYGYTF.

The chain employs TRBV28 and TRBJ2-1, with 10 bases identical to TRBD1. The CDR3 runs to 16 residues. V shed 5 bases and J 2 bases; nucleotides not matched to a gene: 6. Germline CDR1 reads MDHEN; CDR2 reads SYDVKM. CDR3 amino acids: CASSPGTGETYNEQFF. Written as DNA, the CDR3 is TGTGCCAGCAGTCCTGGGACAGGGGAAACCTACAATGAGCAGTTCTTC.

This clone was observed a few times. This chain uses TRBV7-9 with TRBJ1-2, with 7 bases fitting TRBD1. Trimming took 5 bases from V and 2 from J; bases not matched to a gene: 2. Germline CDR1 and CDR2: SEHNR and FQNEAQ (reference sequence). This CDR3 region has 13 residues. The DNA of the CDR3 is TGTGCCAGCAGCCAGGGGGTGAACTATGGCTACACCTTC. This translates into CASSQGVNYGYTF.

The rearrangement uses TRBV11-2 and TRBJ2-3, with TRBD2 identical over 8 bases. The CDR3 runs 17 residues. Germline V gene lookup returns CDR1 SGHAT and CDR2 FQNNGV. Germline trimming cut 4 bases from V and 0 bases from J; bases unmatched to any gene: 9. The CDR3 loop is CASSSRKGLESTDTQYF. The CDR3 nucleotides are TGTGCCAGCAGCTCCAGAAAGGGACTAGAAAGCACAGATACGCAGTATTTT.

This clone appeared a single time. V and J are TRBV21-1 and TRBJ2-1; the table gives TRBD2 as D, unverified against the DNA. TRBV21-1 is designated a pseudogene. CDR3 length: 21 amino acids. The CDR3 DNA sequence: TGTGCCAGCAGCAAGGGCGACTCGGGACTAGCGGGAGAGTGCTCCTACAATGAGCAGTTCTTC. This codes for CASSKGDSGLAGECSYNEQFF.

This chain joins TRBV30 and TRBJ2-3; TRBD1 agrees at 9 bases. This CDR3 spans 14 amino acids. Trimming removed 8 bases from V and 5 bases from J; junction bases left unmatched: 11. Looked up from germline, CDR1 is GTSNPN and CDR2 is SVGIG (reference sequence). In DNA form, the CDR3 reads TGTGCCGAAAACGTTGGGACAGGGTTAGATACGCAGTATTTT. Encoded protein: CAENVGTGLDTQYF.

The CDR3 loop reads CASSSLGTDTEAFF. The DNA of the CDR3 is TGTGCCAGCAGTTCTCTGGGCACGGACACTGAAGCTTTCTTT. The chain uses TRBV6-6 and TRBJ1-1; D is uncertain. Germline CDR1 is MNHNY and CDR2 is SVGAGI (reference sequence). The ends were cut back, 4 bases at V and 3 bases at J, with 12 bases in the middle. There are 14 residues in the CDR3.

This clone showed up just once. The gene calls are TRBV24-1 and TRBJ2-3; 7 positions agree with TRBD2. Per germline, CDR1 KGHDR and CDR2 SFDVKD. The CDR3 has 14 amino acids. J lost 2 bases, V lost 7 bases, and 5 bases had no gene match. CDR3 nucleotides: TGTGCCACCAGCCCAGCGGGATCCACAGATACGCAGTATTTT. Translating gives CATSPAGSTDTQYF.

This clone showed up just a few times. The chain couples TRBV28 to TRBJ1-1; D might be TRBD1 (6 bases). The CDR3 runs 14 residues. Trimming stripped 5 bases from V and 1 base from J, with 11 bases between. The V gene's germline CDR1 is MDHEN and CDR2 SYDVKM. This chain's CDR3 is CASSTPGQNTEAFF. The CDR3 region has the DNA TGTGCCAGCAGTACACCGGGACAGAACACTGAAGCTTTCTTT.

The CDR3 reads CASSLGQGAGRYEQYF. The CDR3 DNA follows: TGCGCCAGCAGCTTGGGACAGGGGGCAGGGCGATACGAGCAGTACTTC. The chain employs TRBV5-1 and TRBJ2-7; 10 bases agree with TRBD1. V lost 0 bases and J lost 4; bases outside the gene matches: 7. This CDR3 is built from 16 residues. Germline lookup yields CDR1 SGHRS and CDR2 YFSETQ.

The rearrangement uses TRBV6-2 or TRBV6-3 and TRBJ1-2; 7 bases match TRBD1. The CDR3 is 14 residues long. Germline-derived CDR1 and CDR2 are MNHEY and SVGEGT. The V and J ends lost 0 bases and 7 bases, in that order; junction bases with no gene match: 5. CDR3 protein: CASSYSRGLGGYTF. The CDR3 DNA reads as TGTGCCAGCAGTTACTCGAGGGGGCTCGGTGGCTACACCTTC.

The V gene is TRBV5-1, the J gene TRBJ2-1; D perhaps matches TRBD2 (7 bases). Germline V gives CDR1 SGHRS, CDR2 YFSETQ. The CDR3 is 17 amino acids. V dropped 4 bases and J dropped 5 bases, with 22 bases sitting between them. The CDR3 sequence is CASSPRGTPGGHNEQFF. The CDR3 DNA is TGCGCCAGCAGCCCACGAGGGACCCCCGGGGGGCACAATGAGCAGTTCTTC.

This chain uses TRBV28 with TRBJ2-2; tentative D call: TRBD2 (7 bases). Per the germline V gene, CDR1 is MDHEN and CDR2 is SYDVKM. Trimming removed 2 bases at V and 7 bases at J, with 14 bases between. CDR3 length equals 15 residues. CDR3 protein: CASSLGGAQGGELFF. CDR3 nucleotide sequence: TGTGCCAGCAGTTTAGGGGGGGCGCAAGGCGGGGAGCTGTTTTTT.

Comment on this clone: The junction does not match germline at one end; this may be a read error. The V call is TRBV23-1, the J call TRBJ2-2; perhaps TRBD2 as D (5 bases). TRBV23-1 is assigned to the ORF class and has an uncertain function. This CDR3 spans 15 amino acids. The DNA of the CDR3 is TGCGCCAGCAGTCAACCGAAGGTAGGAGGCCGGGGAGCTGTTTTT. This codes for CASSQPKVGGRGAVF.

The chain uses TRBV7-9 and TRBJ2-3, with 8 bases identical to TRBD1. Trimming took 4 bases from V and 0 from J; bases not matched to a gene: 9. Germline V gene lookup returns CDR1 SEHNR and CDR2 FQNEAQ (reference sequence). The CDR3 totals 17 residues. This chain's CDR3 is CASSYLQGDRSTDTQYF. The CDR3 DNA sequence: TGTGCCAGCAGCTACCTACAGGGGGACCGGAGCACAGATACGCAGTATTTT.